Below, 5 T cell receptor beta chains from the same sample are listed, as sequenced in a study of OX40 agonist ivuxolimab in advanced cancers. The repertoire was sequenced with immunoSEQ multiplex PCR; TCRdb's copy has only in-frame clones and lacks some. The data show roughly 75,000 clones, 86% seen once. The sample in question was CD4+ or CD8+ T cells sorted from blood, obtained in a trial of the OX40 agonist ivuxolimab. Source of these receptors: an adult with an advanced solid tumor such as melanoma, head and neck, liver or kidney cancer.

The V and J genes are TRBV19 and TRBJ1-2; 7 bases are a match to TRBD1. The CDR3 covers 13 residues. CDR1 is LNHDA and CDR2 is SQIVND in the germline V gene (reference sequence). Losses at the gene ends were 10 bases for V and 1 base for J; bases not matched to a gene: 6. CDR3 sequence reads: CAIYGTDNYGYTF. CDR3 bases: TGTGCCATTTACGGGACAGATAACTATGGCTACACCTTC. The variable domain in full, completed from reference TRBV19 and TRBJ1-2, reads DGGITQSPKYLFRKEGQNVTLSCEQNLNHDAMYWYRQDPGQGLRLIYYSQIVNDFQKGDIAEGYSVSREKKESFPLTVTSAQKNPTAFYLCAIYGTDNYGYTFGSGTRLTVV.

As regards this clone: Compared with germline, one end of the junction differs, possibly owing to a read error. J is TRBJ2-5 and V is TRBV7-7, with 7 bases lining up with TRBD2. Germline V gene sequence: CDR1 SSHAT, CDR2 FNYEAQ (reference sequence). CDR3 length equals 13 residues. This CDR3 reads CASSLGEGKTQYF. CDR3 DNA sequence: TGTGCTAGCAGCTTAGGGGAGGGAAAGACCCAGTACTTC.

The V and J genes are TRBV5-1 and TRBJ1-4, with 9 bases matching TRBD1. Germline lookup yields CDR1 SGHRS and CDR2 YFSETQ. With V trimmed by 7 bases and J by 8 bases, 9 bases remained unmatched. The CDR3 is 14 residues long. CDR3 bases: TGCGCCAGCCGACTCGGGACAGGGAACGAAAAACTGTTTTTT. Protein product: CASRLGTGNEKLFF.

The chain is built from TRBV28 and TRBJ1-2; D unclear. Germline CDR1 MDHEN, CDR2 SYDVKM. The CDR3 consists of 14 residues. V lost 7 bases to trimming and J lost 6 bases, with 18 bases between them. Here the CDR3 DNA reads TGTGCCAGCACTTCGCCCAGACTTGGACATGGCTACACCTTC. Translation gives CASTSPRLGHGYTF.

For the CDR3, the DNA is TGTGCCAGCAGTATCCTTACAGGCCCCGGAAACACCATATATTTT. This translates into CASSILTGPGNTIYF. This chain joins TRBV28 and TRBJ1-3; a weak D match, TRBD1 (5 bases). Trimming took off 5 bases at V and 4 bases at J, with 15 bases between the two ends. The germline CDR1 and CDR2 sequences are MDHEN and SYDVKM. The CDR3 runs 15 residues.